The 20 T cell receptor beta chains listed next were all sequenced from one sample in a study of blood T cell repertoires in COVID-19. Repertoires were generated with immunoSEQ multiplex PCR, while TCRdb's copy carries only in-frame clones and drops some. The repertoire includes under 250,000 clones, roughly 80% of them detected once, and roughly 8% sits in the top ten. The sample consisted of peripheral blood. These receptors were obtained from an elderly woman with acute or convalescent COVID-19.

V and J are TRBV7-2 and TRBJ2-7; D is perhaps TRBD2 (5 bases). Trimming removed 5 bases from V and 2 bases from J, with 16 bases in between. The CDR3 consists of 15 residues. CDR1 SGHTA and CDR2 FQGNSA come from the germline V gene. The CDR3 protein is CASSRDSGQAYEQYF. CDR3 DNA sequence: TGTGCCAGCAGCCGGGATAGTGGGCAAGCCTACGAGCAGTACTTC.

This rearrangement joins TRBV6-5 to TRBJ2-7; maybe TRBD2 (6 bases). The length of the CDR3 is 12 residues. Trimming left V 8 bases short and J 4 bases short, with 12 bases between. The V gene's germline CDR1 is MNHEY and CDR2 SVGAGI. The CDR3 is CASATTRYEQYF. The CDR3 region has the DNA TGTGCCAGCGCCACGACTAGATACGAGCAGTACTTC.

The chain combines TRBV6-5 with TRBJ1-4, with TRBD1 matching over 9 bases. In germline, CDR1 is MNHEY, CDR2 SVGAGI. V shed 4 bases, J shed 4 bases, and the junction held 1 base outside the gene matches. There are 14 residues in the CDR3. The CDR3: CASSWDRDNEKLFF. CDR3 nucleotides: TGTGCCAGCAGTTGGGACAGGGATAATGAAAAACTGTTTTTT.

The chain is built from TRBV4-1 and TRBJ2-3; a weak D match, TRBD2 (5 bases). The V end was cut by 0 bases, the J end by 6 bases, with 16 bases between. This CDR3 contains 16 residues. Germline CDR1 and CDR2: MGHRA and YSYEKL. CDR3: CASSQDSTGVGDTQYF. CDR3 sequence (DNA): TGCGCCAGCAGCCAAGATTCCACCGGGGTAGGGGATACGCAGTATTTT.

The chain is built from TRBV6-5 and TRBJ1-2; unclear D gene. From germline, CDR1 is MNHEY and CDR2 SVGAGI. V was clipped by 2 bases and J by 1 base, with 11 bases between them. This CDR3 region has 15 residues. The CDR3 loop is CASSYTIQLNYGYTF. As DNA, the CDR3 is TGTGCCAGCAGTTACACCATACAGCTTAACTATGGCTACACCTTC.

In DNA, the CDR3 is TGTGCCAGCAGCTTAGATCCTACAGGGGGCTATTGTCTGACTGAAGCTTTCTTT. Protein sequence: CASSLDPTGGYCLTEAFF. This chain connects TRBV11-3 to TRBJ1-1; 9 nucleotides match TRBD1. V dropped 0 bases and J dropped 5; count of bases not matched to a gene: 13. This CDR3 is 18 amino acids long. Germline CDR1 and CDR2: SGHNT and YENEEA.

The V and J genes are TRBV25-1 and TRBJ2-2; 12 positions agree with TRBD2. CDR1 MGHDK and CDR2 SYGVNS come from the germline V gene. The CDR3 sequence is 16 residues long. V shed 6 bases and J 6 bases; nucleotides not matched to a gene: 8. Here the CDR3 DNA reads TGTGCCAGCAGGGAGTCGACTAGCGGGAGTCCCGGGGAGCTGTTTTTT. Amino acids: CASRESTSGSPGELFF. The full variable domain, rest sourced from reference TRBV25-1 and TRBJ2-2, is EADIYQTPRYLVIGTGKKITLECSQTMGHDKMYWYQQDPGMELHLIHYSYGVNSTEKGDLSSESTVSRIRTEHFPLTLESARPSHTSQYLCASRESTSGSPGELFFGEGSRLTVL.

V and J are TRBV4-1 and TRBJ1-2; 11 nucleotides match TRBD1. V was clipped by 5 bases and J by 2 bases; unmatched bases: 10. Germline assignment: CDR1 MGHRA and CDR2 YSYEKL. The CDR3 is 17 amino acids. The CDR3 nucleotides are TGCGCCAGCAGCTCTAACCCGGGACAGGGGGGGAACTATGGCTACACCTTC. It encodes CASSSNPGQGGNYGYTF.

The CDR3 nucleotides are TGTGCCAGTAGTATAACGGGGAGTGCAGATACGCAGTATTTT. This encodes CASSITGSADTQYF. V gene TRBV19 combines with J gene TRBJ2-3; TRBD2 is a possible D gene (5 bases). Germline V gives CDR1 LNHDA, CDR2 SQIVND (reference sequence). The ends were cut back, 2 bases at V and 4 bases at J, with 10 bases in the middle. The CDR3 sequence is 14 residues long.

The chain recombines TRBV6-1 with TRBJ1-1, with D hard to call. Trimming cost V 3 bases and J 0 bases, with 11 bases left between them. This CDR3 is built from 15 residues. Germline loops: CDR1 MNHNS, CDR2 SASEGT. The CDR3 here is CASSDSGLMNTEAFF. DNA of the CDR3: TGTGCCAGCAGTGACAGTGGCTTAATGAACACTGAAGCTTTCTTT.

V gene TRBV6-6 combines with J gene TRBJ1-5; D is unresolved. The V end was cut by 0 bases, the J end by 0 bases, with 6 bases between. This CDR3 is built from 15 residues. Germline CDR1 and CDR2: MNHNY and SVGAGI (reference sequence). The CDR3, as DNA: TGTGCCAGCAGTTACTCAGAGTTTAGCAATCAGCCCCAGCATTTT. Translated: CASSYSEFSNQPQHF.

The table lists this clone with a count of one. The V gene is TRBV7-9, the J gene TRBJ2-1; no clear D. This CDR3 spans 13 amino acids. Germline assignment: CDR1 SEHNR and CDR2 FQNEAQ (reference sequence). Trimming left V 3 bases short and J 4 bases short, with 7 bases between. The CDR3 is CASSFGAYNEQFF. In DNA form, the CDR3 reads TGTGCCAGCAGCTTCGGAGCGTACAATGAGCAGTTCTTC.

This clone was observed once. V usage is TRBV5-8 and J usage is TRBJ1-1, with TRBD1 matching over 8 bases. With V trimmed by 3 bases and J by 2 bases, 6 bases remained unmatched. Germline V gene data show CDR1 as SGHTS and CDR2 as YDEGEE. CDR3 length equals 15 residues. CDR3 DNA: TGTGCCAGCAGCTGGGCAGGGGGCTTTAACACTGAAGCTTTCTTT. Translating gives CASSWAGGFNTEAFF.

The genes are TRBV4-2 and TRBJ2-2; 10 positions match TRBD2. The CDR3 is made up of 19 amino acids. Trimming cost V 0 bases and J 4 bases; bases outside gene matches: 11. The germline gives CDR1 LGHNA, CDR2 YNFKEQ. The CDR3 loop reads CASSQDASGGRVATGELFF. CDR3 nucleotide sequence: TGTGCCAGCAGCCAAGATGCTAGCGGGGGACGGGTAGCCACCGGGGAGCTGTTTTTT.

This clone was seen only a few times. This chain connects TRBV19 to TRBJ2-1; 13 nucleotides agree with TRBD2. CDR1 is LNHDA and CDR2 is SQIVND in the germline V gene (reference sequence). CDR3 length: 16 amino acids. Trimming cost V 5 bases and J 6 bases; bases outside gene matches: 7. In DNA, the CDR3 is TGTGCCAGTAGTGCTTCGGGACTAGCGGGATTCAATGAGCAGTTCTTC. Encoded protein: CASSASGLAGFNEQFF.

The chain links TRBV19 to TRBJ1-4, with 7 bases aligning to TRBD1. The CDR3 contains 12 residues. The V gene end was trimmed by 9 bases and the J gene end by 8 bases; junction bases not matched to a gene: 6. CDR1 and CDR2 from the germline V gene are LNHDA and SQIVND (reference sequence). CDR3 sequence: CASRGSEEKLFF. The CDR3 DNA reads TGTGCCAGCAGGGGGTCCGAGGAAAAACTGTTTTTT.

V usage is TRBV5-5 and J usage is TRBJ2-5; maybe TRBD2 (5 bases). The CDR3 consists of 16 residues. CDR1 is SGHKS and CDR2 is YYEKEE in the germline V gene (reference sequence). Between the trimmed V and J ends, which lost 4 bases and 1 base, there was a span of 17 bases. The CDR3 loop reads CASSSHLDSAQETQYF. CDR3 in DNA: TGTGCCAGCAGCAGCCACCTGGACTCAGCCCAAGAGACCCAGTACTTC. Full variable domain (rest looked up from reference TRBV5-5 and TRBJ2-5): DAGVTQSPTHLIKTRGQQVTLRCSPISGHKSVSWYQQVLGQGPQFIFQYYEKEERGRGNFPDRFSARQFPNYSSELNVNALLLGDSALYLCASSSHLDSAQETQYFGPGTRLLVL.

This chain links TRBV28 with TRBJ1-2; 12 positions agree with TRBD1. Trimming removed 2 bases from V and 2 bases from J; junction bases left unmatched: 9. This CDR3 has 18 residues. Per the germline V gene, CDR1 is MDHEN and CDR2 is SYDVKM. DNA of the CDR3: TGTGCCAGCAGTTTACAGGGACAGGGGGCAGGTACGAACTATGGCTACACCTTC. It codes for CASSLQGQGAGTNYGYTF.

The rearrangement joins TRBV19 to TRBJ1-2; 9 bases agree with TRBD1. In germline, CDR1 is LNHDA, CDR2 SQIVND (reference sequence). The CDR3 has 15 residues. V lost 6 bases, J lost 2 bases, and 7 bases stayed unmatched. The CDR3 DNA is TGTGCCAGTAGCATTACAGGGGGCGGCAACTATGGCTACACCTTC. This gives the protein CASSITGGGNYGYTF. The complete variable domain, with remaining parts taken from reference TRBV19 and TRBJ1-2, reads DGGITQSPKYLFRKEGQNVTLSCEQNLNHDAMYWYRQDPGQGLRLIYYSQIVNDFQKGDIAEGYSVSREKKESFPLTVTSAQKNPTAFYLCASSITGGGNYGYTFGSGTRLTVV.

This clone was observed a single time. The V call is TRBV9, the J call TRBJ1-6, with D possibly matching TRBD1 (5 bases). Germline CDR1 reads SGDLS; CDR2 reads YYNGEE. The CDR3 is 16 amino acids. Trimming left V 3 bases short and J 10 bases short, with 20 bases between. The CDR3 bases are TGTGCCAGCAGCGAGGCGGGGTATCAGGGAGGCTCACCCCTCCACTTT. Encoded protein: CASSEAGYQGGSPLHF.